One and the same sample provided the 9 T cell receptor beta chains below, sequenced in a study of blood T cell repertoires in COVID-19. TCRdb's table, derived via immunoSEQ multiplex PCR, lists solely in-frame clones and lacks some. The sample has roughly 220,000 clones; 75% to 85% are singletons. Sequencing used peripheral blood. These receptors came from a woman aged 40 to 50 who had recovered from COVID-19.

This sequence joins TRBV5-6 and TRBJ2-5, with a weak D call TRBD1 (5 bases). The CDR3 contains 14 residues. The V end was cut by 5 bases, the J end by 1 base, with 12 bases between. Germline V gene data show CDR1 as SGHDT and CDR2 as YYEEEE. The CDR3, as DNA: TGTGCCAGCAGAAGGGGAACATCCCAAGAGACCCAGTACTTC. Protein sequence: CASRRGTSQETQYF.

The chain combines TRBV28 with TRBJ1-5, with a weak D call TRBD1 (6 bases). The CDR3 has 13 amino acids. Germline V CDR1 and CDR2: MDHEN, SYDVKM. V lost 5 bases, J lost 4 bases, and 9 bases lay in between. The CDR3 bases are TGTGCCAGCAGTGTACAGGGAAATCAGCCCCAGCATTTT. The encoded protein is CASSVQGNQPQHF.

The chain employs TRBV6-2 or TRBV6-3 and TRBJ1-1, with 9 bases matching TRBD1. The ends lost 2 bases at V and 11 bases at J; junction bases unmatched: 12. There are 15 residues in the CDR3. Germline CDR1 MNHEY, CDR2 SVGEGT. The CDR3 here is CASSYGPGQGVFAFF. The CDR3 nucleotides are TGTGCCAGCAGTTACGGCCCGGGACAGGGAGTGTTTGCTTTCTTT.

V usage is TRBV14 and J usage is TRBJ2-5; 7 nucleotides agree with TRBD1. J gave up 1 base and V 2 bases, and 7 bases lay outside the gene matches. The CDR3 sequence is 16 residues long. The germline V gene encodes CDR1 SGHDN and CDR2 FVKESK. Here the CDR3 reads CASSQLGTVFQETQYF. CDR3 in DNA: TGTGCCAGCAGCCAACTTGGGACAGTTTTCCAAGAGACCCAGTACTTC.

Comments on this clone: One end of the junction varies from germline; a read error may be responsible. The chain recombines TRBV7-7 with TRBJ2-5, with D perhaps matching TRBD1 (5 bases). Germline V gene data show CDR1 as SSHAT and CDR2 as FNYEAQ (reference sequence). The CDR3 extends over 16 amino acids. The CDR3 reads CASSLGADARQETQYF. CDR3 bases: TGTGCTAGCAGCTTAGGGGCTGACGCTCGACAAGAGACCCAGTACTTC.

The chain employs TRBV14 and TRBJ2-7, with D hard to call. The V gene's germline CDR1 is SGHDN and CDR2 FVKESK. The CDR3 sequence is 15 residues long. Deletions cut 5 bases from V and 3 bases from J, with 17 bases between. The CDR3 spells CASSSITYDIYEQYF. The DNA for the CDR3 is TGTGCCAGCAGCTCAATTACCTACGACATCTACGAGCAGTACTTC.

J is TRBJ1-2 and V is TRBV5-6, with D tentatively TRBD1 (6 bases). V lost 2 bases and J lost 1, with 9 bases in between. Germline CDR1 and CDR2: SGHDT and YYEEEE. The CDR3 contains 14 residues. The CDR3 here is CASSFGGRNYGYTF. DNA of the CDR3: TGTGCCAGCAGCTTCGGGGGGCGTAACTATGGCTACACCTTC.

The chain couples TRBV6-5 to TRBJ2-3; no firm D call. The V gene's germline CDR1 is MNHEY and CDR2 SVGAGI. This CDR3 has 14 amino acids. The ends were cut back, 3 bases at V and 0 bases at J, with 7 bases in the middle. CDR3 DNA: TGTGCCAGCAGTTATGAGCTTAGCACAGATACGCAGTATTTT. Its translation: CASSYELSTDTQYF.

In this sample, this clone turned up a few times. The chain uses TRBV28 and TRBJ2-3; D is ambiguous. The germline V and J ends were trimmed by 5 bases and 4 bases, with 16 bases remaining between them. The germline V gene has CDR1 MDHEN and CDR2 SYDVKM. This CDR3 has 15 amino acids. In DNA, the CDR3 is TGTGCCAGCAGTGCTGACCGGGTCCGCCCAGATACGCAGTATTTT. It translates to CASSADRVRPDTQYF. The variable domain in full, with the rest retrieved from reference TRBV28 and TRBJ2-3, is DVKVTQSSRYLVKRTGEKVFLECVQDMDHENMFWYRQDPGLGLRLIYFSYDVKMKEKGDIPEGYSVSREKKERFSLILESASTNQTSMYLCASSADRVRPDTQYFGPGTRLTVL.